This T cell receptor beta chain was observed in a study of OX40 agonist ivuxolimab in advanced cancers. Sequencing used immunoSEQ multiplex PCR; TCRdb keeps in-frame clones, though not all of them. Here the sample spans some 52,000 clones, approximately 88% being singletons. Autoimmune disease history or systemic immunosuppression excluded patients. In germline, CDR1 is LNHDA, CDR2 SQIVND (reference sequence). Losses at the gene ends were 3 bases for V and 6 bases for J; bases not matched to a gene: 7. CDR3 length: 16 amino acids. V is TRBV19 and J is TRBJ1-6; TRBD1 agrees at 8 bases. The sequence was obtained from an adult with an advanced solid tumor such as melanoma, head and neck, liver or kidney cancer. This specimen was CD4+ or CD8+ T cells sorted from blood, taken in a trial of the OX40 agonist ivuxolimab. The CDR3 DNA reads TGTGCCAGTAGTATCCCGGGACAGGCCCCTAATTCACCCCTCCACTTT. Translating it yields CASSIPGQAPNSPLHF. The whole variable domain, remainder taken from reference TRBV19 and TRBJ1-6, is DGGITQSPKYLFRKEGQNVTLSCEQNLNHDAMYWYRQDPGQGLRLIYYSQIVNDFQKGDIAEGYSVSREKKESFPLTVTSAQKNPTAFYLCASSIPGQAPNSPLHFGNGTRLTVT.